The clone carrying this T cell receptor (beta chain) was recorded many times. The CDR3 is 15 residues long. Trimming shortened V by 6 bases and J by 0 bases, and 11 bases separated the two germline ends. Germline values: CDR1 MNHEY, CDR2 SVGAGI. This sample stems from a study of T-cell reconstitution after alpha-beta-depleted transplantation in children. During its preparation, the TCRbeta library received unique molecular identifiers. In TCRdb, the PCR reads were re-called with MiXCR into one record per CDR3 protein. The sample carries roughly 66,000 distinct CDR3 sequences, approximately 4.4% recorded once.

The source material was PBMCs, mostly from graft donor cells, sampled 180 days after TCRalphabeta/CD19-depleted stem cell transplant. This sequence joins TRBV6-5 and TRBJ2-2; D is uncertain. The receptor comes from a boy under two years old who had a stem cell transplant for acute myeloid leukemia, so the T cells may come from the graft donor. The CDR3 here is CASSQMAANTGELFF. The CDR3 coding sequence is TGTGCCAGCAGCCAGATGGCCGCGAACACCGGGGAGCTGTTTTTT.